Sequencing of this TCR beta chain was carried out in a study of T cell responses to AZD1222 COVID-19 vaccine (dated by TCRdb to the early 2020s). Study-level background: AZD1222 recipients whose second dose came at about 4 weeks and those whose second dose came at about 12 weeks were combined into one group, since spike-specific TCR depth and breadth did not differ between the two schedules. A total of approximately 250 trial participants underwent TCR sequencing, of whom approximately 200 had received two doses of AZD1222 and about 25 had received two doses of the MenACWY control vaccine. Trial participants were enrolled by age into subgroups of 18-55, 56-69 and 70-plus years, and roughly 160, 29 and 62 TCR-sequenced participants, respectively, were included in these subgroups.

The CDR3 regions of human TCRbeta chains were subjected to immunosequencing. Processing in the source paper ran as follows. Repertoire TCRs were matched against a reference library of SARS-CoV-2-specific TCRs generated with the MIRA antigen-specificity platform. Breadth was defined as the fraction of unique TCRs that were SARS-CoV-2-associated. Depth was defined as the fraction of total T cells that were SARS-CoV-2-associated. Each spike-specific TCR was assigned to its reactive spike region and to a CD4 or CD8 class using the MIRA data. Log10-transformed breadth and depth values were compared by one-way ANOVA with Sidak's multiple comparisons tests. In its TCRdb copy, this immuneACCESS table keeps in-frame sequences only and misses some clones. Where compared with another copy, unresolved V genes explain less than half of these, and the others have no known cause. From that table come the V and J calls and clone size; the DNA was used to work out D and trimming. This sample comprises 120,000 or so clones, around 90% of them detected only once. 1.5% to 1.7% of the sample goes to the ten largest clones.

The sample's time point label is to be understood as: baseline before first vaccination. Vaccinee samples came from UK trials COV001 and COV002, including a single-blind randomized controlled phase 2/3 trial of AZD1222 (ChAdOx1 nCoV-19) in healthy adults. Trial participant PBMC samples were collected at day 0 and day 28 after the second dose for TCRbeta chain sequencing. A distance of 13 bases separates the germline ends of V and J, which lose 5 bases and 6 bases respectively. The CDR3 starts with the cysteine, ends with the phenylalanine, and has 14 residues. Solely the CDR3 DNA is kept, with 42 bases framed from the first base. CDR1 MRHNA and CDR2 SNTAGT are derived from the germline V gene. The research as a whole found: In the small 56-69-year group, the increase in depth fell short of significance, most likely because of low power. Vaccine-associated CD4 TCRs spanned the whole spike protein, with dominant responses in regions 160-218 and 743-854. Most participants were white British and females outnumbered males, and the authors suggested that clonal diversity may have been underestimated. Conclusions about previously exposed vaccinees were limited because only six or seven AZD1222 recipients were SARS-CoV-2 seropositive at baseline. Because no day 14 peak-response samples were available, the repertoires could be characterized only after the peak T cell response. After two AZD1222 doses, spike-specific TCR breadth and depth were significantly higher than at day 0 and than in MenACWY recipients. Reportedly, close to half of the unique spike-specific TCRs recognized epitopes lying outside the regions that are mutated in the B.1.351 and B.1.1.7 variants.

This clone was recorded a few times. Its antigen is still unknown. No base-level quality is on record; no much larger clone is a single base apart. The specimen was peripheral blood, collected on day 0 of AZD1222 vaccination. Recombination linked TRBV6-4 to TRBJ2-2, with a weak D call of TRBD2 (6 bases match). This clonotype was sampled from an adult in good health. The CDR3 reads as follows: CASSSRLESGELFF. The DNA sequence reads TGTGCCAGCAGTTCCAGACTAGAATCCGGGGAGCTGTTTTTT.